These 23 T cell receptor beta chains were all obtained from the same sample, sequenced in a study of T cells in Graves' hyperthyroidism and ophthalmopathy. Amplification targeted TCR beta CDR3 regions from RNA transcripts. First-round RT-PCR with HTBI primers amplified the TCR CDR3 region. One entry per CDR3 protein, called by TCRdb with MiXCR from the multiplex PCR reads. This table has nearly 750,000 distinct CDR3 sequences, 30% to 40% appearing once. The sequenced sample consisted of blood. Source of these receptors: a woman aged 40-49 years with Graves' hyperthyroidism.

Comment on this clonotype: The junction and the germline gene differ at one end; a read error may be behind it. The chain couples TRBV5-1 to TRBJ1-3; the D gene is possibly TRBD1 (5 bases). From germline, CDR1 is SGHRS and CDR2 YFSETQ. This CDR3 spans 14 amino acids. CDR3: CASSQDRRGDTLYF. In nucleotides, the CDR3 is TGCGCCAGCAGCCAAGATAGGAGGGGTGACACCTTATATTTT.

This clonotype was observed many times. This chain uses TRBV7-9 with TRBJ1-5; D ambiguous. Looked up from germline, CDR1 is SEHNR and CDR2 is FQNEAQ (reference sequence). The CDR3 consists of 12 residues. V was shortened by 2 bases and J by 7 bases, with 6 bases between the two germline ends. CDR3 DNA: TGTGCCAGCAGCTTATCAGTACAGCCCCAGCATTTT. It is translated as CASSLSVQPQHF.

Worth noting for this clonotype: Mismatch with germline at one junction end may stem from a read error. The J gene is TRBJ1-1, the V gene TRBV7-2; TRBD1 matches 9 bases. This CDR3 spans 17 amino acids. Germline CDR1 reads SGHTA; CDR2 reads FQGNSA. CDR3: CASSKAKQGARITGAFF. The CDR3 region has the DNA TGTGCCAGCTCCAAAGCGAAACAGGGGGCGCGAATCACTGGAGCTTTCTTT.

This clonotype was observed at least ten times. The genes are TRBV19 and TRBJ1-2; TRBD1 might be the D (5 bases). The V gene lost 4 bases and the J gene lost 7 bases, with 13 bases spanning the gap. This CDR3 contains 13 residues. The germline V gene encodes CDR1 LNHDA and CDR2 SQIVND (reference sequence). The chain's CDR3 is CASSTSTASGYTF. As DNA, the CDR3 is TGTGCCAGTAGTACGTCGACAGCCTCTGGCTACACCTTC.

The V and J genes are TRBV25-1 and TRBJ1-1; maybe TRBD1 (6 bases). CDR3 length: 16 residues. Trimming stripped 8 bases from V and 5 bases from J, with 24 bases between. The germline V gene has CDR1 MGHDK and CDR2 SYGVNS. The DNA for the CDR3 is TGTGCCAGCCGCCTATTCCTTCCAGGAGGGGGGACTGAAGCTTTCTTT. Translating gives CASRLFLPGGGTEAFF.

The chain employs TRBV7-9 and TRBJ1-1; 8 bases match TRBD1. The CDR3 contains 15 residues. Per the germline V gene, CDR1 is SEHNR and CDR2 is FQNEAQ (reference sequence). V trimming: 1 base; J trimming: 4 bases; junction bases outside the gene matches: 5. The CDR3 DNA reads TGTGCCAGCAGCTTAGGACAGGGGACTTTCACTGAAGCTTTCTTT. Its translation is CASSLGQGTFTEAFF.

The chain links TRBV20-1 to TRBJ1-6; TRBD1 aligns across 8 bases. V shed 6 bases and J 7 bases; nucleotides not matched to a gene: 11. The CDR3 consists of 15 residues. Per germline, CDR1 DFQATT and CDR2 SNEGSKA (reference sequence). CDR3 in amino acids: CSALTAGGWNSPLHF. CDR3 coding DNA: TGCAGTGCCCTCACAGCAGGGGGCTGGAATTCACCCCTCCACTTT.

This clonotype has a count of ten or more. This rearrangement joins TRBV7-2 to TRBJ2-7; D not certain. Germline V lookup: CDR1 SGHTA, CDR2 FQGNSA. The CDR3 contains 16 residues. Trimming took 2 bases from V and 2 from J, leaving 16 bases between them. CDR3 protein: CASSLRVSYGAYEQYF. CDR3 coding DNA: TGTGCCAGCAGCTTACGTGTGTCGTATGGCGCCTACGAGCAGTACTTC.

The chain uses TRBV10-2 and TRBJ2-2; D is uncertain. Trimming removed 0 bases at V and 9 bases at J, with 11 bases between. This CDR3 comprises 14 residues. CDR1 WSHSY and CDR2 SAAADI come from the germline V gene. CDR3 coding DNA: TGCGCCAGCAGTGAGTCAAGTCCTACCCGGGAGCTGTTTTTT. Translating it yields CASSESSPTRELFF.

The chain has TRBV19 and TRBJ1-1; 9 bases line up with TRBD1. Germline loops: CDR1 LNHDA, CDR2 SQIVND (reference sequence). The CDR3 extends over 18 amino acids. J was trimmed by 1 base and V by 5 bases; bases with no gene match: 14. In DNA, the CDR3 is TGTGCCAGTAGTCCGGGGACAGGGTTGATTCTGGGGAACACTGAAGCTTTCTTT. Residues: CASSPGTGLILGNTEAFF.

There are many counts of this clonotype. The CDR3 spells CASSLYLLREDGYTF. The CDR3, as DNA: TGTGCCAGCAGCTTATACCTCCTCAGGGAGGATGGCTACACCTTC. This sequence joins TRBV7-8 and TRBJ1-2, with D perhaps matching TRBD1 (5 bases). Germline V lookup: CDR1 SGHVS, CDR2 FQNEAQ. The CDR3 is 15 residues long. Trimming shortened V by 2 bases and J by 6 bases, and 16 bases separated the two germline ends.

At least ten counts were recorded for this clonotype. The rearrangement links TRBV20-1 to TRBJ2-7; D might be TRBD2 (5 bases). The length of the CDR3 is 14 residues. Germline loops: CDR1 DFQATT, CDR2 SNEGSKA (reference sequence). V was pared by 0 bases and J by 4 bases, with 13 bases between. In nucleotides, the CDR3 is TGCAGTGCTAGAGATTACAGCGGAGGTTACGAGCAGTACTTC. It translates to CSARDYSGGYEQYF.

This clonotype was detected many times. CDR3 region: CASSVTSGYYEQYF. CDR3 DNA: TGTGCCAGCAGCGTAACTAGCGGCTACTACGAGCAGTACTTC. The rearrangement links TRBV7-2 to TRBJ2-7; TRBD2 matches 8 bases. Germline V gene lookup returns CDR1 SGHTA and CDR2 FQGNSA. Germline trimming cut 5 bases from V and 3 bases from J; bases unmatched to any gene: 6. CDR3 size: 14 residues.

Many counts were recorded for this clonotype. V gene TRBV10-3 combines with J gene TRBJ2-5; TRBD1 might be the D (5 bases). The CDR3 runs to 15 residues. The V gene lost 0 bases and the J gene lost 2 bases, with 10 bases spanning the gap. CDR1 is ENHRY, CDR2 SYGVKD, per germline. In DNA, the CDR3 is TGTGCCATCAGTGAGTCGTTTGACAGACAAGAGACCCAGTACTTC. Protein product: CAISESFDRQETQYF.

There are a few counts of this clonotype. The junction shows a germline mismatch at one end, possibly a read error. The chain links TRBV5-1 to TRBJ1-1, with TRBD1 as a possible D gene (6 bases). In germline, CDR1 is SGHRS, CDR2 YFSETQ. The CDR3 totals 13 residues. The CDR3 reads CAGSLDRDTEAFF. DNA for the CDR3: TGCGCCGGCAGCTTGGACAGAGACACTGAAGCTTTCTTT.

For this clonotype: A much larger clone lies one base from this, so it may be a read error. The CDR3 protein is CASRKQGDTDAFF. In DNA form, the CDR3 reads TGTGCCAGCAGGAAACAGGGGGACACTGACGCTTTCTTT. The chain joins TRBV6-5 to TRBJ1-1; TRBD1 matches 8 bases. Germline values: CDR1 MNHEY, CDR2 SVGAGI. The CDR3 contains 13 residues.

The chain couples TRBV29-1 to TRBJ2-7; D is unclear. CDR3 length equals 11 residues. Germline loops: CDR1 SQVTM, CDR2 ANQGSEA. Between the trimmed V and J ends, which lost 7 bases and 7 bases, there was a span of 14 bases. As DNA, the CDR3 is TGCAGCGGGATACTAAAGCATGAGCAGTACTTC. This codes for CSGILKHEQYF.

V usage is TRBV4-3 and J usage is TRBJ2-7; D is uncertain. The CDR3 consists of 16 residues. V was trimmed by 0 bases and J by 5 bases, leaving 17 bases between them. CDR1 is LGHNA and CDR2 is YSLEER in the germline V gene. CDR3 in amino acids: CASSQELETDFNEQYF. In DNA, the CDR3 is TGCGCCAGCAGCCAAGAGCTAGAGACCGACTTTAACGAGCAGTACTTC.

The table lists this clonotype with many counts. This sequence joins TRBV11-2 and TRBJ1-2; TRBD1 is a possible D gene (6 bases). This CDR3 has 19 residues. The V gene's germline CDR1 is SGHAT and CDR2 FQNNGV. The V gene lost 5 bases and the J gene lost 3 bases, with 28 bases spanning the gap. CDR3 amino acids: CASSRRSATGQTEDYGYTF. In nucleotides, the CDR3 is TGTGCCAGCAGCCGCCGTTCGGCAACCGGACAGACGGAAGACTATGGCTACACCTTC.

This clonotype was counted at least ten times. V gene TRBV7-2 combines with J gene TRBJ1-1; D gene uncertain. The CDR3 totals 14 residues. Germline CDR1 and CDR2: SGHTA and FQGNSA. Trimming cost V 2 bases and J 3 bases, with 10 bases left between them. The CDR3 DNA is TGTGCCAGCAGCTTACCGGGAAGTCACACTGAAGCTTTCTTT. This encodes CASSLPGSHTEAFF.

The chain is built from TRBV29-1 and TRBJ1-2, with 7 bases that match TRBD1. V lost 7 bases to trimming and J lost 5 bases; unmatched junction nucleotides: 10. CDR3 size: 13 residues. Germline V gene data show CDR1 as SQVTM and CDR2 as ANQGSEA. This CDR3 reads CSGDREASYGYTF. CDR3 DNA sequence: TGCAGCGGCGACAGGGAGGCCTCATATGGCTACACCTTC.

This chain links TRBV7-6 with TRBJ2-2; the D is unclear. Trimming removed 4 bases from V and 6 bases from J, with 6 bases in between. From germline, CDR1 is SGHVS and CDR2 FNYEAQ. The CDR3 totals 12 residues. The CDR3 region has the DNA TGTGCCAGCAGCTATGGGGCCGGGGAGCTGTTTTTT. Protein sequence: CASSYGAGELFF.

The V gene is TRBV7-9, the J gene TRBJ2-7; 7 bases map to TRBD2. This CDR3 region has 12 residues. Per germline, CDR1 SEHNR and CDR2 FQNEAQ (reference sequence). After removal of 4 bases from V and 6 bases from J, the junction contained 3 bases not matched to a gene. CDR3 amino acids: CASSSREPEQYF. The CDR3 DNA is TGTGCCAGCAGCTCGCGGGAGCCCGAGCAGTACTTC.